The 14 T cell receptor beta chains reported below all come from one sample, sequenced in a study of a mutant IDH1 vaccine in newly diagnosed glioma. Only in-frame clones appear in the TCRdb table, and some are missing; sequencing was by immunoSEQ multiplex PCR. The sample includes around 46,000 clones, about three quarters seen only once; the top ten take around 5.3%. No cognate antigen is known for these TCRs. Time point reported: week 5, during vaccination. Alongside topical imiquimod, each dose of vaccine comprised 300 ug of mutant IDH1 20-mer peptide. Sequences were derived from PBMCs, sampled from a glioma patient whose treatment included an IDH1 peptide vaccine. Receptor source: a man in his fifties or sixties with glioma.

The chain recombines TRBV5-6 with TRBJ2-2, with TRBD2 as a possible D gene (6 bases). Per germline, CDR1 SGHDT and CDR2 YYEEEE. Between the trimmed V and J ends, which lost 3 bases and 4 bases, there was a span of 13 bases. This CDR3 contains 15 residues. This chain's CDR3 is CASSSPGLLTGELFF. The CDR3 DNA reads TGTGCCAGCAGCTCTCCGGGACTCCTCACCGGGGAGCTGTTTTTT.

V and J are TRBV28 and TRBJ2-6; no definite D call. The length of the CDR3 is 16 residues. CDR1 and CDR2 (germline): MDHEN, SYDVKM. Trimming took 5 bases from V and 1 from J, leaving 12 bases between them. The CDR3 here is CASSGIGRSGANVLTF. DNA of the CDR3: TGTGCCAGCAGTGGAATCGGCAGGTCTGGGGCCAACGTCCTGACTTTC.

The rearrangement links TRBV7-2 to TRBJ2-1; TRBD1 aligns across 8 bases. With V trimmed by 1 base and J by 4 bases, 3 bases remained unmatched. The CDR3 runs to 15 residues. Germline assignment: CDR1 SGHTA and CDR2 FQGNSA. CDR3 residues: CASSLGTGLYNEQFF. The DNA for the CDR3 is TGTGCCAGCAGCTTAGGGACAGGGTTGTACAATGAGCAGTTCTTC.

The gene calls are TRBV9 and TRBJ2-5; tentatively, D is TRBD1 (6 bases). Trimming took 0 bases from V and 5 from J, leaving 14 bases between them. This CDR3 contains 15 residues. Germline V gene sequence: CDR1 SGDLS, CDR2 YYNGEE. The CDR3: CASSVGGTSSETQYF. In DNA form, the CDR3 reads TGTGCCAGCAGCGTAGGGGGGACAAGTAGCGAGACCCAGTACTTC.

The V gene is TRBV27, the J gene TRBJ1-1; TRBD1 matches at 10 bases. After removal of 5 bases from V and 8 bases from J, the junction contained 8 bases not matched to a gene. The CDR3 loop spans 14 amino acids. CDR1 MNHEY and CDR2 SMNVEV come from the germline V gene (reference sequence). The CDR3: CASSSRDRGFEAFF. CDR3 bases: TGTGCCAGCAGTAGCCGGGACAGGGGATTCGAAGCTTTCTTT.

V is TRBV28 and J is TRBJ1-5, with D possibly being TRBD1 (6 bases). Germline V gene lookup returns CDR1 MDHEN and CDR2 SYDVKM. The CDR3 is 15 residues long. Trimming took off 8 bases at V and 7 bases at J, with 21 bases between the two ends. The CDR3 protein is CASCGQGILGQPQHF. DNA for the CDR3: TGTGCCAGCTGTGGGCAGGGGATTCTTGGACAGCCCCAGCATTTT.

The chain employs TRBV6-1 and TRBJ2-4; maybe TRBD2 (5 bases). Looked up from germline, CDR1 is MNHNS and CDR2 is SASEGT. Trimming took off 2 bases at V and 7 bases at J, with 12 bases between the two ends. This CDR3 spans 14 amino acids. The DNA of the CDR3 is TGTGCCAGCAGTGAAAGTAACGGGGTGAACATTCAGTACTTC. Its protein product is CASSESNGVNIQYF.

This clone has a handful of counts. V gene TRBV7-9 combines with J gene TRBJ1-2; 9 positions agree with TRBD1. CDR1 is SEHNR, CDR2 FQNEAQ, per germline (reference sequence). The CDR3 spans 13 residues. With 3 bases clipped from V and 5 bases from J, the junction kept 1 base outside the gene matches. CDR3 nucleotides: TGTGCCAGCAGCTTGACAGGGGGGTATGGCTACACCTTC. Protein: CASSLTGGYGYTF. The full variable domain, completed using reference TRBV7-9 and TRBJ1-2, is DTGVSQNPRHKITKRGQNVTFRCDPISEHNRLYWYRQTLGQGPEFLTYFQNEAQLEKSRLLSDRFSAERPKGSFSTLEIQRTEQGDSAMYLCASSLTGGYGYTFGSGTRLTVV.

The J gene is TRBJ1-5, the V gene TRBV2, with D unresolved. V shed 6 bases and J shed 10 bases, with 10 bases lying between them. Looked up from germline, CDR1 is SNHLY and CDR2 is FYNNEI. There are 11 residues in the CDR3. CDR3 coding DNA: TGTGCCAGCAGGTTAGGAAGCCCCCAGCATTTT. Protein: CASRLGSPQHF.

The V and J genes are TRBV28 and TRBJ2-4; 8 bases are a match to TRBD1. CDR1 and CDR2 from the germline V gene are MDHEN and SYDVKM. The V gene end was trimmed by 3 bases and the J gene end by 6 bases; junction bases not matched to a gene: 4. The CDR3 has 14 amino acids. CDR3: CASSFRDRLNIQYF. CDR3 DNA sequence: TGTGCCAGCAGTTTTCGGGACAGGCTAAACATTCAGTACTTC. The complete variable domain, with remaining parts taken from reference TRBV28 and TRBJ2-4, reads DVKVTQSSRYLVKRTGEKVFLECVQDMDHENMFWYRQDPGLGLRLIYFSYDVKMKEKGDIPEGYSVSREKKERFSLILESASTNQTSMYLCASSFRDRLNIQYFGAGTRLSVL.

This clone was recorded only once. V usage is TRBV9 and J usage is TRBJ2-3; D is perhaps TRBD2 (5 bases). Per germline, CDR1 SGDLS and CDR2 YYNGEE. The CDR3 is made up of 12 amino acids. V lost 4 bases and J 6 bases, leaving 9 bases between the germline ends. CDR3 DNA: TGTGCCAGCAGCTCCCCGGGGGATACGCAGTATTTT. This encodes CASSSPGDTQYF.

V and J are TRBV2 and TRBJ2-3, with 7 bases identical to TRBD1. The CDR3 has 16 amino acids. The trim removed 9 bases at V and 2 bases at J, leaving 14 bases unmatched. The germline V gene encodes CDR1 SNHLY and CDR2 FYNNEI. CDR3 coding DNA: TGTGCCAGTCCGACGGACAGGTCCGGGGACACAGATACGCAGTATTTT. Protein product: CASPTDRSGDTDTQYF.

The chain couples TRBV13 to TRBJ1-4, with TRBD1 matching over 9 bases. J was trimmed by 10 bases and V by 5 bases; bases with no gene match: 8. The CDR3 length is 14 residues. The germline V gene encodes CDR1 PRHDT and CDR2 FYEKMQ (reference sequence). The CDR3 here is CASSPGQGTGKLFF. CDR3 DNA: TGTGCCAGCAGCCCCGGACAGGGGACCGGAAAACTGTTTTTT.

The rearrangement joins TRBV7-9 to TRBJ1-1, with TRBD1 matching 7 bases. The V segment lost 5 bases and the J segment 3 bases; nucleotides outside the gene matches: 6. This CDR3 region has 14 residues. Germline loops: CDR1 SEHNR, CDR2 FQNEAQ (reference sequence). CDR3 residues: CASSLRGPDTEAFF. The CDR3 DNA reads as TGTGCCAGCAGCCTGAGGGGGCCGGACACTGAAGCTTTCTTT.